What follows are 19 T cell receptor beta chains derived from one specimen sequenced in a study of blood T cell repertoires in COVID-19. TCRdb's copy holds only in-frame clones and misses some; the assay was immunoSEQ multiplex PCR. The sample contains 55,000 or so clones, about 90% of which appear only once. The specimen sequenced was peripheral blood. The receptors stem from a man aged 55 to 69 with active or convalescent COVID-19.

V usage is TRBV5-1 and J usage is TRBJ2-1; D is possibly TRBD1 (6 bases). Germline V gives CDR1 SGHRS, CDR2 YFSETQ. Trimming removed 0 bases from V and 6 bases from J, with 10 bases in between. This CDR3 has 14 residues. CDR3 sequence: CASSLARTVNEQFF. CDR3 nucleotides: TGCGCCAGCAGCTTGGCCCGGACAGTCAATGAGCAGTTCTTC.

A single count supports this clone. The V and J genes are TRBV12-3 or TRBV12-4 and TRBJ2-1; no reliable D call. With 5 bases removed from V and 10 bases from J, the gap between germline ends came to 15 bases. CDR3 length: 13 amino acids. CDR3 in amino acids: CASSHEWSREQFF. The CDR3 nucleotides read TGTGCCAGCAGTCATGAGTGGTCACGGGAGCAGTTCTTC.

The chain has TRBV7-9 and TRBJ2-5; TRBD1 aligns across 7 bases. This CDR3 contains 14 residues. Per the germline V gene, CDR1 is SEHNR and CDR2 is FQNEAQ (reference sequence). V lost 6 bases and J lost 1; bases outside the gene matches: 5. The CDR3, as DNA: TGTGCCAGCAGAAAACAGGGGATCCAAGAGACCCAGTACTTC. This codes for CASRKQGIQETQYF.

The rearrangement joins TRBV5-1 to TRBJ2-7, with no clear D. V lost 5 bases and J 3 bases, leaving 6 bases between the germline ends. Germline CDR1 SGHRS, CDR2 YFSETQ. This CDR3 spans 11 amino acids. The CDR3 protein is CASRGSYEQYF. CDR3 in DNA: TGCGCCAGCAGGGGCAGCTACGAGCAGTACTTC. The full variable domain, completed using reference TRBV5-1 and TRBJ2-7, is KAGVTQTPRYLIKTRGQQVTLSCSPISGHRSVSWYQQTPGQGLQFLFEYFSETQRNKGNFPGRFSGRQFSNSRSEMNVSTLELGDSALYLCASRGSYEQYFGPGTRLTVT.

The CDR3 spells CASSLRQNTEAFF. Written as DNA, the CDR3 is TGTGCCAGCAGCTTAAGACAGAACACTGAAGCTTTCTTT. This chain connects TRBV7-2 to TRBJ1-1; D unclear. Trimming stripped 2 bases from V and 1 base from J, with 5 bases between. CDR1 and CDR2 from the germline V gene are SGHTA and FQGNSA. The CDR3 has 13 residues.

The chain combines TRBV6-5 with TRBJ2-7, with D perhaps matching TRBD2 (5 bases). Germline V CDR1 and CDR2: MNHEY, SVGAGI. There are 15 residues in the CDR3. The V end lost 2 bases, the J end lost 2 bases, and 13 bases lay between the germline ends. This chain's CDR3 is CASSYQSGTPYEQYF. The CDR3 DNA sequence: TGTGCCAGCAGTTACCAGAGCGGTACCCCCTACGAGCAGTACTTC.

V and J are TRBV19 and TRBJ2-7, with 15 bases that match TRBD2. The CDR3 is 16 amino acids. The V and J ends lost 4 bases and 0 bases, in that order; junction bases with no gene match: 1. Per the germline V gene, CDR1 is LNHDA and CDR2 is SQIVND (reference sequence). The CDR3 bases are TGTGCCAGTAGTAAGGGACTAGCGGGGGGCTCCTACGAGCAGTACTTC. The encoded protein is CASSKGLAGGSYEQYF. The variable domain in full, with the rest retrieved from reference TRBV19 and TRBJ2-7, is DGGITQSPKYLFRKEGQNVTLSCEQNLNHDAMYWYRQDPGQGLRLIYYSQIVNDFQKGDIAEGYSVSREKKESFPLTVTSAQKNPTAFYLCASSKGLAGGSYEQYFGPGTRLTVT.

The genes are TRBV19 and TRBJ1-1, with D perhaps matching TRBD1 (6 bases). With 2 bases removed from V and 1 base from J, the gap between germline ends came to 11 bases. The CDR3 contains 15 residues. Per germline, CDR1 LNHDA and CDR2 SQIVND (reference sequence). The CDR3 reads CASSITGFGNTEAFF. As DNA, the CDR3 is TGTGCCAGTAGTATAACAGGGTTCGGGAACACTGAAGCTTTCTTT.

This chain links TRBV11-2 with TRBJ1-1; 7 nucleotides align to TRBD1. CDR3 size: 14 residues. V was clipped by 2 bases and J by 3 bases; unmatched bases: 3. Germline V gene lookup returns CDR1 SGHAT and CDR2 FQNNGV. Here the CDR3 reads CASSLLQGYTEAFF. CDR3 bases: TGTGCCAGCAGCTTACTACAGGGGTACACTGAAGCTTTCTTT.

This chain uses TRBV19 with TRBJ2-1; 7 nucleotides align to TRBD2. Germline lookup yields CDR1 LNHDA and CDR2 SQIVND (reference sequence). This CDR3 has 14 amino acids. J was trimmed by 1 base and V by 4 bases; bases with no gene match: 1. Here the CDR3 DNA reads TGTGCCAGTAGTAACGGGAGGTCCTACAATGAGCAGTTCTTC. This codes for CASSNGRSYNEQFF.

This sequence joins TRBV4-1 and TRBJ2-7; 7 nucleotides align to TRBD2. Per germline, CDR1 MGHRA and CDR2 YSYEKL. There are 16 residues in the CDR3. Trimming took 3 bases from V and 1 from J; bases not matched to a gene: 9. CDR3 nucleotides: TGCGCCAGCAGCCAGGTGGGGGGGATGGGATCCTACGAGCAGTACTTC. This translates into CASSQVGGMGSYEQYF.

The genes are TRBV30 and TRBJ1-1; 9 bases align to TRBD1. After removal of 3 bases from V and 1 base from J, the junction contained 0 bases not matched to a gene. The CDR3 has 13 amino acids. Germline V gene data show CDR1 as GTSNPN and CDR2 as SVGIG (reference sequence). CDR3 in amino acids: CAWRGQGNTEAFF. The DNA for the CDR3 is TGTGCCTGGAGGGGACAGGGGAACACTGAAGCTTTCTTT.

This chain connects TRBV5-4 to TRBJ1-2; 8 positions match TRBD1. After removal of 3 bases from V and 2 bases from J, the junction contained 3 bases not matched to a gene. CDR3 size: 14 residues. Germline V gene lookup returns CDR1 SGHNT and CDR2 YYREEE (reference sequence). In DNA form, the CDR3 reads TGTGCCAGCAGCTGGGGACAGGAGAACTATGGCTACACCTTC. Its translation: CASSWGQENYGYTF.

This sequence joins TRBV5-1 and TRBJ2-3; 10 positions match TRBD2. CDR1 is SGHRS and CDR2 is YFSETQ in the germline V gene. This CDR3 has 16 amino acids. V dropped 4 bases and J dropped 0; count of bases not matched to a gene: 5. Here the CDR3 DNA reads TGCGCCAGCAGCGGATGGACTAGCGGTAGCACAGATACGCAGTATTTT. The encoded protein is CASSGWTSGSTDTQYF.

This clone has only a few counts. Other DNA sequences in this sample translate to the same CDR3. The chain uses TRBV7-9 and TRBJ2-5, with 8 bases that match TRBD2. The CDR3 has 14 amino acids. Germline values: CDR1 SEHNR, CDR2 FQNEAQ (reference sequence). Unmatched junction bases numbered 3, after V lost 5 bases and J lost 1 base. CDR3 coding DNA: TGTGCCAGCAGCCTCGGGGGGGTCCAAGAGACCCAGTACTTC. This codes for CASSLGGVQETQYF.

In this sample, this clone turned up once. This sequence joins TRBV6-2 or TRBV6-3 and TRBJ2-4, with 9 bases that match TRBD1. The CDR3 is 16 amino acids. V shed 5 bases, J shed 3 bases, and the junction held 8 bases outside the gene matches. Germline lookup yields CDR1 MNHEY and CDR2 SVGEGT. In DNA form, the CDR3 reads TGTGCCAGCAGTGGGACAGGGACGGGGGGCAAAAACATTCAGTACTTC. It is translated as CASSGTGTGGKNIQYF.

This chain joins TRBV4-3 and TRBJ1-2; D remains unclear. There are 14 residues in the CDR3. Trimming shortened V by 0 bases and J by 4 bases, and 9 bases separated the two germline ends. Germline V gene sequence: CDR1 LGHNA, CDR2 YSLEER. CDR3 bases: TGCGCCAGCAGCCAAGACTCGGGGTTCTATGGCTACACCTTC. This translates into CASSQDSGFYGYTF.

The chain carries TRBV30 and TRBJ1-6, with 7 bases identical to TRBD1. CDR3 length: 14 residues. Per the germline V gene, CDR1 is GTSNPN and CDR2 is SVGIG (reference sequence). Trimming took 4 bases from V and 3 from J; bases not matched to a gene: 3. The CDR3 reads CAWTQGDYNSPLHF. CDR3 bases: TGTGCCTGGACGCAGGGGGACTATAATTCACCCCTCCACTTT.

The rearrangement links TRBV25-1 to TRBJ2-7, with D possibly TRBD1 on 7 matching bases. The germline V and J ends were trimmed by 5 bases and 3 bases, with 14 bases remaining between them. Germline V gene data show CDR1 as MGHDK and CDR2 as SYGVNS. The CDR3 totals 14 residues. DNA for the CDR3: TGTGCCAGCAGTCCCTCAGGGGGGAGCTACGAGCAGTACTTC. Its translation: CASSPSGGSYEQYF.